These 32 T cell receptor beta chains came from one sample sequenced in a study of blood T cell repertoires in COVID-19. The repertoire was sequenced with immunoSEQ multiplex PCR; TCRdb's copy has only in-frame clones and lacks some. The top ten hold 11% of the sample, which has about 230,000 clones, around 86% seen once. The sequenced sample was peripheral blood. The receptors come from a man aged 45-65 years with COVID-19, enrolled during active disease.

The chain has TRBV4-1 and TRBJ2-2; D is uncertain. Germline CDR1 and CDR2: MGHRA and YSYEKL. The length of the CDR3 is 16 residues. V was shortened by 2 bases and J by 0 bases, with 10 bases between the two germline ends. In DNA form, the CDR3 reads TGCGCCAGCAGCCAAAGGAGAACGACGAACACCGGGGAGCTGTTTTTT. Translating gives CASSQRRTTNTGELFF.

This clone was seen once. This chain joins TRBV12-2 and TRBJ1-5; TRBD1 was called by the table and not checked on the DNA. TRBV12-2 is classified as a pseudogene. CDR3 length equals 18 residues. The DNA for the CDR3 is TGTGCAAGTCGCCAGCGGGACAGGGATGTAGGGTGCAATCAGCCCCAGCATTTT. Protein sequence: CASRQRDRDVGCNQPQHF.

The V gene is TRBV3-1 (or the pseudogene TRBV3-2), the J gene TRBJ1-2; TRBD1 is a possible D gene (5 bases). V lost 0 bases, J lost 8 bases, and 7 bases lay in between. This CDR3 has 12 residues. The germline V gene encodes CDR1 LGHDT and CDR2 YNNKEL (reference sequence). CDR3 region: CASSQDRAGYTF. DNA for the CDR3: TGTGCCAGCAGCCAAGACAGGGCAGGCTACACCTTC.

The V and J genes are TRBV9 and TRBJ1-2, with a weak D call TRBD1 (6 bases). V lost 0 bases and J 8 bases, leaving 14 bases between the germline ends. The germline V gene has CDR1 SGDLS and CDR2 YYNGEE. This CDR3 has 14 amino acids. This CDR3 is CASSVDSGDGGYTF. The CDR3 DNA reads TGTGCCAGCAGCGTAGATTCAGGGGATGGAGGCTACACCTTC.

This clone has only a few counts. The J gene is TRBJ2-7, the V gene TRBV28, with a tentative D call TRBD1 (6 bases). V gave up 9 bases and J gave up 2 bases, with 11 bases separating them. The CDR3 runs 12 residues. In germline, CDR1 is MDHEN, CDR2 SYDVKM. The CDR3 here is CASATGTYEQYF. The CDR3 DNA is TGTGCCAGTGCAACAGGGACCTACGAGCAGTACTTC.

J is TRBJ2-7 and V is TRBV10-1; 9 nucleotides line up with TRBD2. The germline gives CDR1 WNHNN, CDR2 SYGVQD (reference sequence). This CDR3 has 14 amino acids. V shed 7 bases and J 3 bases; nucleotides not matched to a gene: 7. The CDR3 is CASTWREGLYEQYF. CDR3 sequence (DNA): TGCGCCAGCACGTGGCGGGAGGGCCTCTACGAGCAGTACTTC.

This clone has only one observation. The rearrangement joins TRBV7-2 to TRBJ2-5; TRBD2 aligns across 9 bases. V gave up 5 bases and J gave up 3 bases; unmatched junction bases: 4. Germline loops: CDR1 SGHTA, CDR2 FQGNSA. The CDR3 has 14 residues. The chain's CDR3 is CASSPGLAKETQYF. CDR3 DNA sequence: TGTGCCAGCAGCCCCGGACTAGCGAAAGAGACCCAGTACTTC.

The chain joins TRBV19 to TRBJ2-1; D is possibly TRBD2 (5 bases). This CDR3 region has 15 residues. Trimming shortened V by 3 bases and J by 7 bases, and 16 bases separated the two germline ends. Germline CDR1 is LNHDA and CDR2 is SQIVND (reference sequence). The CDR3 sequence is CASSIEYQRGNEQFF. CDR3 in DNA: TGTGCCAGTAGTATTGAATATCAGCGAGGGAATGAGCAGTTCTTC.

J is TRBJ2-7 and V is TRBV3-1 (or the pseudogene TRBV3-2), with 9 bases that match TRBD1. Germline-derived CDR1 and CDR2 are LGHDT and YNNKEL (reference sequence). The CDR3 consists of 15 residues. Trimming took 4 bases from V and 3 from J; bases not matched to a gene: 7. CDR3 nucleotides: TGTGCCAGCAGCCCCGGGACAGGGTCAAGCTACGAGCAGTACTTC. As protein: CASSPGTGSSYEQYF.

The rearrangement uses TRBV27 and TRBJ2-3, with 12 nucleotides matching TRBD2. Per germline, CDR1 MNHEY and CDR2 SMNVEV (reference sequence). J lost 6 bases, V lost 1 base, and 8 bases had no gene match. The length of the CDR3 is 17 residues. The CDR3 loop is CASSLLPSGRAGDTQYF. CDR3 sequence (DNA): TGTGCCAGCAGTTTATTACCTAGCGGGAGGGCCGGGGATACGCAGTATTTT.

The chain has TRBV24-1 and TRBJ2-7; maybe TRBD2 (7 bases). V lost 3 bases and J lost 2, with 16 bases in between. CDR1 KGHDR and CDR2 SFDVKD come from the germline V gene. The CDR3 extends over 16 amino acids. The CDR3: CATSDPQGRGPYEQYF. DNA of the CDR3: TGTGCCACCAGTGATCCCCAGGGGCGGGGGCCCTACGAGCAGTACTTC.

This clone was seen only once. The CDR3 sequence is CASSLDRNYGYTF. As DNA, the CDR3 is TGTGCCAGCAGCTTGGACAGGAACTATGGCTACACCTTC. The chain employs TRBV5-4 and TRBJ1-2, with D maybe TRBD1 (5 bases). The CDR3 consists of 13 residues. V shed 0 bases and J shed 2 bases, with 5 bases lying between them. Germline-derived CDR1 and CDR2 are SGHNT and YYREEE (reference sequence).

The chain joins TRBV5-1 to TRBJ2-3; D possibly corresponds to TRBD1 (6 bases). The CDR3 sequence is 17 residues long. Germline assignment: CDR1 SGHRS and CDR2 YFSETQ. V lost 3 bases and J lost 3, with 20 bases in between. CDR3 loop: CASSSGTLSLGTDTQYF. The CDR3, as DNA: TGCGCCAGCAGCTCCGGGACACTCTCTTTGGGGACAGATACGCAGTATTTT.

The V gene is TRBV21-1, the J gene TRBJ2-7; TRBD2 is the table's D call and was not checked against the DNA. TRBV21-1 is a pseudogene segment. The CDR3 consists of 19 residues. The CDR3 sequence: CASSKVGTSGRGTSDEQYF. CDR3 sequence (DNA): TGTGCCAGCAGCAAAGTTGGGACTAGCGGGAGAGGAACTAGCGACGAGCAGTACTTC.

This clone was seen only once. This chain uses TRBV7-3 with TRBJ1-1; D possibly corresponds to TRBD1 (6 bases). Germline V gives CDR1 SGHTA, CDR2 FQGTGA. The CDR3 has 16 amino acids. V was cut by 4 bases and J by 0 bases, with 15 bases left in between. The CDR3 region is CASSSQTGRMNTEAFF. CDR3 nucleotides: TGTGCCAGCAGCTCGCAGACAGGCCGCATGAACACTGAAGCTTTCTTT.

This rearrangement joins TRBV7-8 to TRBJ2-1; no firm D call. Germline values: CDR1 SGHVS, CDR2 FQNEAQ. The ends were cut back, 4 bases at V and 1 base at J, with 8 bases in the middle. This CDR3 contains 14 residues. The CDR3 DNA reads TGTGCCAGCAGCTCGAGCCATTCCTACAATGAGCAGTTCTTC. Translation: CASSSSHSYNEQFF.

The genes are TRBV5-1 and TRBJ2-5; 9 bases fit TRBD2. Per the germline V gene, CDR1 is SGHRS and CDR2 is YFSETQ. Trimming removed 4 bases from V and 4 bases from J; junction bases left unmatched: 5. There are 14 residues in the CDR3. CDR3 region: CASSPGLASETQYF. CDR3 coding DNA: TGCGCCAGCAGCCCGGGACTAGCATCAGAGACCCAGTACTTC. The full variable domain, with the rest looked up from reference TRBV5-1 and TRBJ2-5, is KAGVTQTPRYLIKTRGQQVTLSCSPISGHRSVSWYQQTPGQGLQFLFEYFSETQRNKGNFPGRFSGRQFSNSRSEMNVSTLELGDSALYLCASSPGLASETQYFGPGTRLLVL.

J is TRBJ1-4 and V is TRBV6-2 or TRBV6-3; the D gene is possibly TRBD1 (6 bases). V was cut by 5 bases and J by 4 bases, with 14 bases left in between. This CDR3 is built from 15 residues. CDR1 MNHEY and CDR2 SVGEGT come from the germline V gene. CDR3 DNA: TGTGCCAGCAGTCGCGGCAGGGGCCTTAATGAAAAACTGTTTTTT. Protein: CASSRGRGLNEKLFF.

The DNA of the CDR3 is TGTGCCACCAGTGATTTCCCTGTCCTAGCGGGCACCGGGGAGCTGTTTTTT. Amino acid sequence: CATSDFPVLAGTGELFF. The rearrangement uses TRBV24-1 and TRBJ2-2, with 8 positions matching TRBD2. With 1 base clipped from V and 4 bases from J, the junction kept 7 bases outside the gene matches. CDR3 length: 17 residues. Germline-derived CDR1 and CDR2 are KGHDR and SFDVKD.

The chain employs TRBV13 and TRBJ2-3; TRBD2 matches 9 bases. Germline lookup yields CDR1 PRHDT and CDR2 FYEKMQ (reference sequence). The CDR3 totals 14 residues. V lost 5 bases and J lost 7; bases outside the gene matches: 7. CDR3 sequence (DNA): TGTGCCAGCAGCCCCGGGACTAGCATTTATACGCAGTATTTT. Translating gives CASSPGTSIYTQYF.

The chain joins TRBV5-4 to TRBJ2-7, with 7 bases that match TRBD1. With 4 bases clipped from V and 2 bases from J, the junction kept 6 bases outside the gene matches. Germline assignment: CDR1 SGHNT and CDR2 YYREEE (reference sequence). The CDR3 runs to 14 residues. CDR3 bases: TGTGCCAGCAGCAAGGGACAGACTACCTACGAGCAGTACTTC. This codes for CASSKGQTTYEQYF.

J is TRBJ2-2 and V is TRBV19, with D hard to call. There are 10 residues in the CDR3. V shed 7 bases and J shed 9 bases, with 6 bases lying between them. The germline CDR1 and CDR2 sequences are LNHDA and SQIVND (reference sequence). The CDR3 spells CASKNRELFF. The CDR3 DNA sequence: TGTGCCAGTAAGAACAGGGAGCTGTTTTTT.

The gene calls are TRBV14 and TRBJ2-3; no clear D gene. Germline V gene sequence: CDR1 SGHDN, CDR2 FVKESK. The CDR3 extends over 13 amino acids. V was trimmed by 0 bases and J by 5 bases, leaving 6 bases between them. This CDR3 is CASSQDYGDTQYF. CDR3 sequence (DNA): TGTGCCAGCAGCCAAGATTACGGAGATACGCAGTATTTT.

J is TRBJ2-1 and V is TRBV27; weak D call: TRBD2 (5 bases). The CDR3 runs 14 residues. Trimming cost V 6 bases and J 6 bases, with 15 bases left between them. Germline loops: CDR1 MNHEY, CDR2 SMNVEV (reference sequence). The CDR3 nucleotides are TGTGCCAGCAGGCGTCTAGCTTTTGCCAATGAGCAGTTCTTC. Encoded protein: CASRRLAFANEQFF.

The rearrangement uses TRBV5-4 and TRBJ2-1, with a weak D call TRBD1 (5 bases). Per germline, CDR1 SGHNT and CDR2 YYREEE (reference sequence). The V and J ends lost 3 bases and 0 bases respectively, with 13 bases between them. This CDR3 comprises 16 residues. The CDR3 DNA reads TGTGCCAGCAGCTACAGGCTAACGAACTCCTACAATGAGCAGTTCTTC. It translates to CASSYRLTNSYNEQFF.

Only a few counts were recorded for this clone. CDR3 in DNA: TGTGCCATCAGTCCACCCACTGGTGAGCAGTACTTC. Translation: CAISPPTGEQYF. The chain uses TRBV10-3 and TRBJ2-7, with D unresolved. Germline values: CDR1 ENHRY, CDR2 SYGVKD. The CDR3 runs 12 residues. V was shortened by 5 bases and J by 7 bases, with 12 bases between the two germline ends.

The sample holds a few counts of this clone. The chain recombines TRBV5-1 with TRBJ1-3, with 11 bases that match TRBD1. The CDR3 length is 13 residues. CDR1 is SGHRS, CDR2 YFSETQ, per germline. V was clipped by 4 bases and J by 8 bases; unmatched bases: 2. The CDR3 reads CASSGDRGDTIYF. As DNA, the CDR3 is TGCGCCAGCAGCGGGGACAGGGGGGACACCATATATTTT.

This clone was seen a few times. The rearrangement uses TRBV5-8 and TRBJ2-1; 10 bases are a match to TRBD2. V lost 0 bases and J lost 7; bases outside the gene matches: 4. In germline, CDR1 is SGHTS, CDR2 YDEGEE. The CDR3 runs to 15 residues. The CDR3 coding sequence is TGTGCCAGCAGCTTGGCTAGCGGGAGCCAAAATGAGCAGTTCTTC. Translation: CASSLASGSQNEQFF.

The chain employs TRBV19 and TRBJ1-5; TRBD1 agrees at 8 bases. The V gene end was trimmed by 4 bases and the J gene end by 7 bases; junction bases not matched to a gene: 3. Germline V gene data show CDR1 as LNHDA and CDR2 as SQIVND (reference sequence). The CDR3 has 13 residues. CDR3 protein: CASSKDREQPQHF. DNA for the CDR3: TGTGCCAGTAGTAAGGACAGGGAGCAGCCCCAGCATTTT.

This sequence joins TRBV28 and TRBJ2-7; weak D call: TRBD1 (6 bases). There are 13 residues in the CDR3. The ends were cut back, 6 bases at V and 3 bases at J, with 12 bases in the middle. CDR1 and CDR2 (germline): MDHEN, SYDVKM. The CDR3 sequence: CASSAGTNYEQYF. The CDR3, as DNA: TGTGCCAGCAGCGCCGGGACAAACTACGAGCAGTACTTC.

The gene calls are TRBV19 and TRBJ2-1; 11 bases are a match to TRBD1. In germline, CDR1 is LNHDA, CDR2 SQIVND (reference sequence). Trimming cost V 3 bases and J 6 bases; bases outside gene matches: 1. The CDR3 extends over 14 amino acids. The CDR3 DNA follows: TGTGCCAGTAGTATTGGGACAGGGGGCAATGAGCAGTTCTTC. Its protein product is CASSIGTGGNEQFF. Full variable domain (remainder filled in from reference TRBV19 and TRBJ2-1): DGGITQSPKYLFRKEGQNVTLSCEQNLNHDAMYWYRQDPGQGLRLIYYSQIVNDFQKGDIAEGYSVSREKKESFPLTVTSAQKNPTAFYLCASSIGTGGNEQFFGPGTRLTVL.

The genes are TRBV27 and TRBJ2-7, with 9 bases matching TRBD1. The trim removed 5 bases at V and 2 bases at J, leaving 7 bases unmatched. The CDR3 totals 15 residues. CDR1 and CDR2 (germline): MNHEY, SMNVEV (reference sequence). As DNA, the CDR3 is TGTGCCAGCAGTGCACCGGGACAGGGAACCTACGAGCAGTACTTC. This sequence encodes CASSAPGQGTYEQYF.